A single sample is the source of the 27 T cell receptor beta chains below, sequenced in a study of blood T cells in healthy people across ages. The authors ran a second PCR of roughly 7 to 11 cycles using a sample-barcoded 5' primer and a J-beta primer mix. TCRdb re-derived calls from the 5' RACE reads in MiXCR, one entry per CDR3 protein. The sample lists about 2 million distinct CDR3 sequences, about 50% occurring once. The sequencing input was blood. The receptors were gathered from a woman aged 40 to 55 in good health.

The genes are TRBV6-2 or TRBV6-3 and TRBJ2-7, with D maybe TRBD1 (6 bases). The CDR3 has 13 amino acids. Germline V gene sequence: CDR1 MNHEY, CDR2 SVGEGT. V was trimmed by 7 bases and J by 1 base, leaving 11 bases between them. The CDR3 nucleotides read TGTGCCAGCAACCAACAGGGTTCCTACGAGCAGTACTTC. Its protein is CASNQQGSYEQYF.

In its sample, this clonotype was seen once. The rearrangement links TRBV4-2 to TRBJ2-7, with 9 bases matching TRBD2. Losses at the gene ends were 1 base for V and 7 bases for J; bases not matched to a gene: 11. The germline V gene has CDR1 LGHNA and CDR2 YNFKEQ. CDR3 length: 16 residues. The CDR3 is CASSQVRAGGANEQYF. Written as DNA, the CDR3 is TGTGCCAGCAGCCAAGTTAGGGCGGGGGGGGCAAATGAGCAGTACTTC.

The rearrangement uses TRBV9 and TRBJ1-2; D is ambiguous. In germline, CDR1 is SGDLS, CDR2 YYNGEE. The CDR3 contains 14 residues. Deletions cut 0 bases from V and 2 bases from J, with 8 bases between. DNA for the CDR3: TGTGCCAGCAGCGTAGTCGAGGGCAACTATGGCTACACCTTC. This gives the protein CASSVVEGNYGYTF.

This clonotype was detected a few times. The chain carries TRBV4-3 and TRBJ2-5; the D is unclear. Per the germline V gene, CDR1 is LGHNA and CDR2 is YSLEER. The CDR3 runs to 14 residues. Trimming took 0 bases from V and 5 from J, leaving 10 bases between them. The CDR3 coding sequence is TGCGCCAGCAGCCAAGAATGGGTCGGGGAGACCCAGTACTTC. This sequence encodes CASSQEWVGETQYF.

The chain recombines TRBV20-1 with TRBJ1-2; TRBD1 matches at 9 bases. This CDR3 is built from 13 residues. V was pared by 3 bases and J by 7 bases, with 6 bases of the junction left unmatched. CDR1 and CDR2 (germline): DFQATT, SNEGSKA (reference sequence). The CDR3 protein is CSARGQGLSGYTF. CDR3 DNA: TGCAGTGCTAGGGGACAGGGACTCTCTGGCTACACCTTC.

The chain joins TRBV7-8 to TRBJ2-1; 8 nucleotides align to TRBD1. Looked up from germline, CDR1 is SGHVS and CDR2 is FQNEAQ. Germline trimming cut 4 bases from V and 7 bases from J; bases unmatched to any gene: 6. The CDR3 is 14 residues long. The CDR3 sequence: CASSWTGLENEQFF. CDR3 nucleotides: TGTGCCAGCAGCTGGACAGGGTTGGAGAATGAGCAGTTCTTC.

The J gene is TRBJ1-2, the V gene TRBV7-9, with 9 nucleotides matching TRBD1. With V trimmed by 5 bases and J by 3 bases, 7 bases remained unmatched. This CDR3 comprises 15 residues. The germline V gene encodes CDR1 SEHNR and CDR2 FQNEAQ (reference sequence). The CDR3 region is CASSLRTGVDYGYTF. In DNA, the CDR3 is TGTGCCAGCAGCCTAAGGACAGGGGTGGACTATGGCTACACCTTC.

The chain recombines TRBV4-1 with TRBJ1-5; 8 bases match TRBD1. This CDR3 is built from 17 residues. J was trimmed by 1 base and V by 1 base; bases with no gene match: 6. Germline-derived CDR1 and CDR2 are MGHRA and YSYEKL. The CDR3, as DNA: TGCGCCAGCAGCCAAGGTGCGGGACAGGCCAGCAATCAGCCCCAGCATTTT. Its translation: CASSQGAGQASNQPQHF.

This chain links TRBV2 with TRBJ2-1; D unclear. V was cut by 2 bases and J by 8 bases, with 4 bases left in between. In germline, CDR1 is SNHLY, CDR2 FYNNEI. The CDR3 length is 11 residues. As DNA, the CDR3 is TGTGCCAGCAGTGAACTCTATGAGCAGTTCTTC. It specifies CASSELYEQFF.

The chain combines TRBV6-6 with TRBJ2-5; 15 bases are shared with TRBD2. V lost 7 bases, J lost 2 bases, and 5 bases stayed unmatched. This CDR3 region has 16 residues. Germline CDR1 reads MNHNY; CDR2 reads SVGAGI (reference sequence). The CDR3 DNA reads TGTGCCAGCATTCGAGGGACTAGCGGGGGGCAAGAGACCCAGTACTTC. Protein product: CASIRGTSGGQETQYF.

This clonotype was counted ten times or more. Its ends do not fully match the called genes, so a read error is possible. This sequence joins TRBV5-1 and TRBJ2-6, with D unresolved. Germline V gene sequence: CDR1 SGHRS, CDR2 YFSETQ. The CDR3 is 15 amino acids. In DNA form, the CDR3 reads TGTGCCAGCAGTTTAGGAGACTCTGGGGCCAACGTCCTGACTTTC. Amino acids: CASSLGDSGANVLTF.

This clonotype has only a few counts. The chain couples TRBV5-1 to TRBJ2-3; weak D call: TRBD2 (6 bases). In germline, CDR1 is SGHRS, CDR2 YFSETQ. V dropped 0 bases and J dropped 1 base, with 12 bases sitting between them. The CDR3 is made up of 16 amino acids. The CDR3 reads CASSLGGARGTDTQYF. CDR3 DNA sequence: TGCGCCAGCAGCTTGGGCGGGGCGCGCGGCACAGATACGCAGTATTTT. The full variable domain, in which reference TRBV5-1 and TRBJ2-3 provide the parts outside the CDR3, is KAGVTQTPRYLIKTRGQQVTLSCSPISGHRSVSWYQQTPGQGLQFLFEYFSETQRNKGNFPGRFSGRQFSNSRSEMNVSTLELGDSALYLCASSLGGARGTDTQYFGPGTRLTVL.

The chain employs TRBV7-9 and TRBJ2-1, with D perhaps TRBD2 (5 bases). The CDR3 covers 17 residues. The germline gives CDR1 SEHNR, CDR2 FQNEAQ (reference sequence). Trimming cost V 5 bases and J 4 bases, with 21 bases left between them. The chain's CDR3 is CASSIDARLEGYNEQFF. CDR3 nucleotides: TGTGCCAGCAGCATCGATGCGAGACTTGAGGGTTACAATGAGCAGTTCTTC.

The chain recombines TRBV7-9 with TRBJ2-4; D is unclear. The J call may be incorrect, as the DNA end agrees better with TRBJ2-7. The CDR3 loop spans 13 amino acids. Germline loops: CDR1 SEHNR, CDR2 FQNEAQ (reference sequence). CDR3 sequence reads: CASSFRLVGEQYF. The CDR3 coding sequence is TGTGCCAGCAGCTTTCGCTTGGTCGGCGAGCAGTACTTC.

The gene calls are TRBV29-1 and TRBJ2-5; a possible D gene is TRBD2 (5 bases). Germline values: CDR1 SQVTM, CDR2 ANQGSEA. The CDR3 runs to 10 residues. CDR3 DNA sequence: TGCACCTTGGGAGACAATGAGCAGTACTTC. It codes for CTLGDNEQYF.

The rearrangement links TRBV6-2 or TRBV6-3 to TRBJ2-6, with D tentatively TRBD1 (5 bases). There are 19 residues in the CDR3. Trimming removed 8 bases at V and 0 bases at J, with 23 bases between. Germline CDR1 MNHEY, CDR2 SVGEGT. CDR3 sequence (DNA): TGTGCCAGCTCCCTACTCCCTGGACACTTCCTCTCTGGGGCCAACGTCCTGACTTTC. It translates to CASSLLPGHFLSGANVLTF.

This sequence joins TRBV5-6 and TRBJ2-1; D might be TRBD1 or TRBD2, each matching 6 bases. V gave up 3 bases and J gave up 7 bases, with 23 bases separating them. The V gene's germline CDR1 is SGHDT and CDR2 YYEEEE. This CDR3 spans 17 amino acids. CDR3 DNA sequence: TGTGCCAGCAGCTCTACGTTAACAGGGAGGTCGATAAATGAGCAGTTCTTC. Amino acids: CASSSTLTGRSINEQFF.

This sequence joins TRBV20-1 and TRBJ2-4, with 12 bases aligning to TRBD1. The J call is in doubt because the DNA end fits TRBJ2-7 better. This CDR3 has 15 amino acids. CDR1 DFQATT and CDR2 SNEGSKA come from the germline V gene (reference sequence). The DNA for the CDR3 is TGCAGTGCTAGAGACCCCGGGACAGGGGGCCTCGAGCAGTACTTC. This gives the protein CSARDPGTGGLEQYF.

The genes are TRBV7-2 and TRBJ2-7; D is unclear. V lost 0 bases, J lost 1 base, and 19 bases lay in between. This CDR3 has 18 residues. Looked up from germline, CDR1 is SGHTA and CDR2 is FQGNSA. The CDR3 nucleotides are TGTGCCAGCAGCTTAGCGCCTTCAGGCCGATTTTATTCCTACGAGCAGTACTTC. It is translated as CASSLAPSGRFYSYEQYF.

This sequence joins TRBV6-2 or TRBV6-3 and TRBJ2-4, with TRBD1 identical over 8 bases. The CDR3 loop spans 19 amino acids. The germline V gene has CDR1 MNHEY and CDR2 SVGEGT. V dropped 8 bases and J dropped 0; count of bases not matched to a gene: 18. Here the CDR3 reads CASRPGKVDRAIAKNIQYF. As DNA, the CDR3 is TGTGCCAGCCGACCCGGGAAAGTGGACAGGGCTATAGCCAAAAACATTCAGTACTTC.

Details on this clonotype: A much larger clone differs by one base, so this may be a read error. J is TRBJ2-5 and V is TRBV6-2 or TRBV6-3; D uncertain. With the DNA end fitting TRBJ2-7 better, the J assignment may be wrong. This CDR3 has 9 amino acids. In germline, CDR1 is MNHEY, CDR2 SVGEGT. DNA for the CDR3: TGTGCCAGCGGGTTCGAGCAGTACTTC. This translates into CASGFEQYF.

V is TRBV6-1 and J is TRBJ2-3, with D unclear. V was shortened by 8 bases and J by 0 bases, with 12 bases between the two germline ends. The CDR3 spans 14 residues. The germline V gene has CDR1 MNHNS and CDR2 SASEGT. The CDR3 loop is CASGGKVSTDTQYF. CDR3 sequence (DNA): TGTGCCAGCGGCGGCAAGGTCAGCACAGATACGCAGTATTTT.

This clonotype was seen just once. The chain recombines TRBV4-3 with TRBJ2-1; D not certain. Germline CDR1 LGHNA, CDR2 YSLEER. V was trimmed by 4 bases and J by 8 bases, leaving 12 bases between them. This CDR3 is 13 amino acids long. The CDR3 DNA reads TGCGCCAGCAGCCCAGACGAAGGTGATGAGCAGTTCTTC. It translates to CASSPDEGDEQFF.

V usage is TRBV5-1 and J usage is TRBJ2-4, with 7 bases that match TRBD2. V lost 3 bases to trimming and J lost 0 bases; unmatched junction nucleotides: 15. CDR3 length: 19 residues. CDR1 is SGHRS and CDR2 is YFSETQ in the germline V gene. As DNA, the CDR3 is TGCGCCAGCAGCTCCCTCCCAAGCGGGGAGTCTCTAGCCAAAAACATTCAGTACTTC. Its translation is CASSSLPSGESLAKNIQYF.

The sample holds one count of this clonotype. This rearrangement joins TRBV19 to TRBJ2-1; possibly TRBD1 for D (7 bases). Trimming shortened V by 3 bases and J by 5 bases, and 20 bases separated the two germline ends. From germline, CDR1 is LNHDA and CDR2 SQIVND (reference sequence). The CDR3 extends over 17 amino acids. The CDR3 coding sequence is TGTGCCAGTAGTATCTCCTCCGGAGGGGGCATTAACAATGAGCAGTTCTTC. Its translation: CASSISSGGGINNEQFF.

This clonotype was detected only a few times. The CDR3 region is CASSSRLLFNEQFF. The CDR3 DNA reads as TGTGCCAGCAGCTCCCGCCTTCTGTTTAATGAGCAGTTCTTC. The genes are TRBV7-9 and TRBJ2-1; D unresolved. The CDR3 runs 14 residues. The V and J ends lost 4 bases and 7 bases respectively, with 14 bases between them. CDR1 is SEHNR, CDR2 FQNEAQ, per germline (reference sequence).

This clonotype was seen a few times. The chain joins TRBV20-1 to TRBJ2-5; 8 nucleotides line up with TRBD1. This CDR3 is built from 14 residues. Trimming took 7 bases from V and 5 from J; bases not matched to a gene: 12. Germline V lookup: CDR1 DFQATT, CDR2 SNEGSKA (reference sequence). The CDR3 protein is CSGQGNTPGETQYF. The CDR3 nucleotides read TGCAGTGGACAGGGGAACACCCCTGGGGAGACCCAGTACTTC.